This T cell receptor beta chain is from a study of CD8+ T cells in alopecia areata. The CDR3 is 15 residues long. Germline V gene lookup returns CDR1 SEHNR and CDR2 FQNEAQ (reference sequence). V shed 5 bases and J 6 bases; nucleotides not matched to a gene: 7. Study results and limitations: In patients, TCRs were shared less clearly than in mice, and HLA may possibly be involved.

CD4+ and CD8+ T cells were sorted from PBMCs stained for CD3, CD4 and CD8. About this clone itself: Antigen unknown.

cDNA reverse transcribed from extracted RNA served as the sequencing template. Produced via immunoSEQ multiplex PCR; TCRdb's table is partial and in-frame only. Altogether about 110,000 clones are present, 45% to 60% being singletons, with the ten largest covering 20% to 30%. What was sequenced was NKG2D-low CD8+ T cells sorted from blood. The chain recombines TRBV7-9 with TRBJ1-4, with TRBD1 matching over 9 bases. The TCR sequence derives from a human donor with alopecia areata. Here the CDR3 DNA reads TGTGCCAGCAGCCTAAGTACAGGGGGCGATGAAAAACTGTTTTTT. Translating it yields CASSLSTGGDEKLFF.